This TCR beta chain was captured in a study of blood T cell repertoires in COVID-19. Study summary: Acute and convalescent COVID-19 specimens originated in the United States, Italy and Spain. PBMCs, B-cell-depleted T cells, or T cells were the source of the cDNA or gDNA that made up the material.

The CDR3 contains 16 residues. The ends lost 4 bases at V and 6 bases at J; junction bases unmatched: 10. Germline V gene data show CDR1 as MNHEY and CDR2 as SMNVEV (reference sequence). This clone came up a few times. Authors' data handling: Nucleated cell counts were estimated from reference gene primer amplification. Clones were read by immunoSEQ multiplex PCR, and TCRdb kept only the in-frame ones, dropping some. V, J and clone size were drawn from that table, and D and trimming were deduced from the DNA. This sample has roughly 140,000 clones, with roughly 72% found just once. The sequenced sample consisted of peripheral blood. The chain combines TRBV27 with TRBJ1-5; 9 bases line up with TRBD1. This TCR was sampled from a woman older than 75 with acute or convalescent COVID-19. CDR3 nucleotides: TGTGCCAGCAGTTCCCTATCGACAGGGGGAGGTCAGCCCCAGCATTTT. Protein product: CASSSLSTGGGQPQHF.